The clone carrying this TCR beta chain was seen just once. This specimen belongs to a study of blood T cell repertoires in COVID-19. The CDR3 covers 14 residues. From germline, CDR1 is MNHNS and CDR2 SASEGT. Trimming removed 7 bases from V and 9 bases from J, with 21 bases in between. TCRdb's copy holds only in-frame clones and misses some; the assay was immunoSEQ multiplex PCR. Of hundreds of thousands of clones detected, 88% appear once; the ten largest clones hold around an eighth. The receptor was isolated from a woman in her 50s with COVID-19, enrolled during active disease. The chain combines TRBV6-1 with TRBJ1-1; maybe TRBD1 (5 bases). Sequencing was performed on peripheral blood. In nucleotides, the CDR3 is TGTGCCAGCACCTTTCGGGGGGTCGAATTGCAAGCTTTCTTT. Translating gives CASTFRGVELQAFF.